This TCR beta chain was documented in a study of shared clonotypes between healthy human individuals. Germline CDR1 SGHDT, CDR2 YYEEEE. The CDR3 is 16 residues long. The J segment lost 3 bases and the V segment lost 2 bases, leaving 7 bases of the junction unmatched. About this clone: The antigen is undetermined.

Overall study findings and caveats: Apart from blood, nothing was sampled; tissue repertoires likely differ.

Each sample came from a Caucasian adult donor living in Nashville, Tennessee. For every subset, genomic DNA was evenly distributed across several immunoSEQ plates. TCRdb's copy holds only in-frame clones and misses some; the assay was immunoSEQ multiplex PCR. The data show hundreds of thousands of clones, around 79% seen once. The sequence was obtained from a woman in her thirties or forties in good health. Some clones in this sample may be carry-over from other donors' samples. The source material was PBMCs. The V call is TRBV5-6, the J call TRBJ2-1; 8 bases map to TRBD1. The CDR3 coding sequence is TGTGCCAGCAGCTTAGATCGGGACAGGCGCTACAATGAGCAGTTCTTC. Protein: CASSLDRDRRYNEQFF.